Below are 20 T cell receptor beta chains sequenced from a single sample in a study of cytomegalovirus exposure and HLA in healthy donors (dated by TCRdb to 2016 to 2017). Receptor amplification or capture employed the immunoSEQ multiplex PCR assay. The multiplex PCR relied on a mix of 60 forward primers for TCR Vbeta segments and 13 reverse primers for TCR Jbeta segments. TCRdb provides this immuneACCESS table in a form limited to in-frame rearrangements. Some clones are lacking; in checked studies, under half of them reflect an unresolved V gene, and why the rest are absent is not known. Present in this sample are about 180,000 clones, less than 80% of which were seen just once. The ten largest clonotypes hold 1.5% to 2% of the sample. Sequencing input: PBMCs. These receptors originate from a man younger than 30 in good health and CMV-seronegative.

The gene calls are TRBV7-9 and TRBJ1-1, with D possibly being TRBD1 (5 bases). The length of the CDR3 is 16 residues. CDR1 is SEHNR and CDR2 is FQNEAQ in the germline V gene (reference sequence). Deletions cut 1 base from V and 0 bases from J, with 12 bases between. The CDR3 protein is CASSLGFGGLNTEAFF. The CDR3 DNA reads as TGTGCCAGCAGCTTAGGGTTCGGGGGACTGAACACTGAAGCTTTCTTT.

This rearrangement joins TRBV30 to TRBJ1-2; 7 nucleotides match TRBD1. Germline CDR1 reads GTSNPN; CDR2 reads SVGIG (reference sequence). J was trimmed by 2 bases and V by 0 bases; bases with no gene match: 6. The CDR3 consists of 15 residues. For the CDR3, the DNA is TGTGCCTGGAGTGTAGTCAGGGGGTCCAACTATGGCTACACCTTC. This codes for CAWSVVRGSNYGYTF.

The J gene is TRBJ2-1, the V gene TRBV5-1; the match to TRBD1 covers 8 bases. Germline loops: CDR1 SGHRS, CDR2 YFSETQ. The CDR3 spans 16 residues. The V and J ends lost 2 bases and 6 bases, in that order; junction bases with no gene match: 10. For the CDR3, the DNA is TGCGCCAGCAGCTTCCGACAGGGGCTGGCCGGCAATGAGCAGTTCTTC. It codes for CASSFRQGLAGNEQFF.

The rearrangement links TRBV2 to TRBJ2-1; D unresolved. Germline CDR1 is SNHLY and CDR2 is FYNNEI. V dropped 10 bases and J dropped 2 bases, with 15 bases sitting between them. This CDR3 has 14 amino acids. CDR3 protein: CATVARAAYNEQFF. The CDR3 DNA follows: TGTGCCACCGTGGCCCGTGCAGCCTACAATGAGCAGTTCTTC.

The rearrangement uses TRBV15 and TRBJ2-1; 9 bases fit TRBD2. Germline trimming cut 0 bases from V and 3 bases from J; bases unmatched to any gene: 3. The CDR3 contains 16 residues. CDR1 is LNHNV and CDR2 is YYDKDF in the germline V gene (reference sequence). CDR3 DNA sequence: TGTGCCACCAGCAGAGAGTCTAGCGGGGACTACAATGAGCAGTTCTTC. Translated, it gives CATSRESSGDYNEQFF. Full variable domain (outside the CDR3, taken from reference TRBV15 and TRBJ2-1): DAMVIQNPRYQVTQFGKPVTLSCSQTLNHNVMYWYQQKSSQAPKLLFHYYDKDFNNEADTPDNFQSRRPNTSFCFLDIRSPGLGDTAMYLCATSRESSGDYNEQFFGPGTRLTVL.

The chain links TRBV28 to TRBJ2-7, with 7 positions matching TRBD2. Trimming cost V 6 bases and J 3 bases; bases outside gene matches: 8. This CDR3 has 14 amino acids. Germline CDR1 and CDR2: MDHEN and SYDVKM. Written as DNA, the CDR3 is TGTGCCAGCAGCTGGGTCGGGGAGGGCTACGAGCAGTACTTC. It codes for CASSWVGEGYEQYF. Complete variable domain (other parts from reference TRBV28 and TRBJ2-7): DVKVTQSSRYLVKRTGEKVFLECVQDMDHENMFWYRQDPGLGLRLIYFSYDVKMKEKGDIPEGYSVSREKKERFSLILESASTNQTSMYLCASSWVGEGYEQYFGPGTRLTVT.

This clone has more than one count but fewer than ten. The V gene is TRBV9, the J gene TRBJ2-1; tentatively, D is TRBD1 (5 bases). V lost 3 bases to trimming and J lost 9 bases, with 16 bases between them. The germline V gene encodes CDR1 SGDLS and CDR2 YYNGEE. CDR3 length: 14 residues. In nucleotides, the CDR3 is TGTGCCAGCAGCGAAAGGGTCCTCCAGGGTGAGCAGTTCTTC. It translates to CASSERVLQGEQFF.

CDR3 protein: CASSRGTGDGLAGINEQFF. CDR3 DNA: TGTGCCAGCAGCCGCGGGACAGGAGATGGACTAGCGGGGATAAATGAGCAGTTCTTC. The chain combines TRBV5-4 with TRBJ2-1; 12 positions agree with TRBD2. V was clipped by 4 bases and J by 7 bases; unmatched bases: 18. Germline-derived CDR1 and CDR2 are SGHNT and YYREEE (reference sequence). The CDR3 spans 19 residues. The full variable domain, its missing parts supplied by reference TRBV5-4 and TRBJ2-1, is ETGVTQSPTHLIKTRGQQVTLRCSSQSGHNTVSWYQQALGQGPQFIFQYYREEENGRGNFPPRFSGLQFPNYSSELNVNALELDDSALYLCASSRGTGDGLAGINEQFFGPGTRLTVL.

The genes are TRBV27 and TRBJ2-7, with 8 bases matching TRBD1. Trimming cost V 1 base and J 4 bases; bases outside gene matches: 9. There are 16 residues in the CDR3. The germline gives CDR1 MNHEY, CDR2 SMNVEV (reference sequence). This CDR3 is CASSLLGSQGAYEQYF. CDR3 bases: TGTGCCAGCAGTTTATTAGGGTCGCAGGGGGCTTACGAGCAGTACTTC.

The V and J genes are TRBV6-1 and TRBJ1-2; tentative D call: TRBD1 (6 bases). The V and J ends lost 8 bases and 3 bases respectively, with 13 bases between them. Germline V gives CDR1 MNHNS, CDR2 SASEGT. This CDR3 spans 13 amino acids. The CDR3 spells CASARGGDYGYTF. CDR3 nucleotide sequence: TGTGCCAGCGCCCGAGGGGGGGACTATGGCTACACCTTC.

The CDR3 DNA sequence: TGTGCCAGCAGCATGGTCGTCGGGGATACGCAGTATTTT. The encoded protein is CASSMVVGDTQYF. V usage is TRBV5-4 and J usage is TRBJ2-3, with D uncertain. The CDR3 is made up of 13 amino acids. Deletions cut 4 bases from V and 6 bases from J, with 12 bases between. CDR1 and CDR2 (germline): SGHNT, YYREEE (reference sequence).

A few counts support this clone. The chain is built from TRBV9 and TRBJ2-5, with D perhaps TRBD2 (7 bases). CDR3 length: 14 amino acids. Trimming removed 2 bases at V and 1 base at J, with 9 bases between. Germline loops: CDR1 SGDLS, CDR2 YYNGEE. Here the CDR3 reads CASSVRGAQETQYF. CDR3 bases: TGTGCCAGCAGCGTCCGGGGGGCCCAAGAGACCCAGTACTTC.

The chain has TRBV2 and TRBJ1-2; the D gene is possibly TRBD1 (5 bases). Trimming took 8 bases from V and 3 from J, leaving 10 bases between them. From germline, CDR1 is SNHLY and CDR2 FYNNEI. The CDR3 runs 12 residues. The CDR3 sequence: CASGGVDYGYTF. CDR3 nucleotide sequence: TGTGCCAGCGGAGGGGTTGACTATGGCTACACCTTC.

This chain joins TRBV19 and TRBJ1-1; D ambiguous. The CDR3 consists of 13 residues. Germline V gene sequence: CDR1 LNHDA, CDR2 SQIVND (reference sequence). Trimming pared 1 base from V and 5 bases from J, leaving 8 bases between. CDR3 in amino acids: CASSIAVYTEAFF. The CDR3 nucleotides are TGTGCCAGTAGTATAGCAGTATATACTGAAGCTTTCTTT.

There are a few counts of this clone. The gene calls are TRBV6-6 and TRBJ1-5; D may be TRBD1 (5 bases). Germline values: CDR1 MNHNY, CDR2 SVGAGI (reference sequence). V dropped 1 base and J dropped 6 bases, with 13 bases sitting between them. This CDR3 is built from 15 residues. CDR3 in amino acids: CASSYLTDKRQPQHF. The CDR3 DNA is TGTGCCAGCAGTTACTTGACAGATAAGCGTCAGCCCCAGCATTTT.

The J gene is TRBJ2-5, the V gene TRBV13; 11 bases map to TRBD1. Germline V CDR1 and CDR2: PRHDT, FYEKMQ (reference sequence). The trim removed 3 bases at V and 3 bases at J, leaving 3 bases unmatched. The CDR3 spans 15 residues. DNA of the CDR3: TGTGCCAGCAGCTTCGGACAGGGGGCGAAAGAGACCCAGTACTTC. This sequence encodes CASSFGQGAKETQYF.

This sequence joins TRBV15 and TRBJ1-5, with D maybe TRBD1 (5 bases). The ends were cut back, 3 bases at V and 5 bases at J, with 20 bases in the middle. Germline V CDR1 and CDR2: LNHNV, YYDKDF (reference sequence). The CDR3 is 17 residues long. The CDR3 DNA follows: TGTGCCACCAGCAGGGGCAGGACGACTTCGGGGGATCAGCCCCAGCATTTT. Protein sequence: CATSRGRTTSGDQPQHF.

This clone came up once. The chain carries TRBV7-9 and TRBJ1-2, with TRBD1 matching 7 bases. Per the germline V gene, CDR1 is SEHNR and CDR2 is FQNEAQ (reference sequence). The trim removed 1 base at V and 5 bases at J, leaving 4 bases unmatched. The CDR3 has 14 amino acids. The CDR3 region is CASSLESGQYGYTF. In DNA, the CDR3 is TGTGCCAGCAGCTTAGAATCGGGACAGTATGGCTACACCTTC.

The gene calls are TRBV6-5 and TRBJ1-2; D perhaps matches TRBD1 (5 bases). The CDR3 contains 15 residues. The V end lost 5 bases, the J end lost 2 bases, and 15 bases lay between the germline ends. CDR1 is MNHEY and CDR2 is SVGAGI in the germline V gene. DNA of the CDR3: TGTGCCAGCAGTCACGGAGGGGAGGCGAACTATGGCTACACCTTC. It translates to CASSHGGEANYGYTF.

The V gene is TRBV29-1, the J gene TRBJ1-1; D may be TRBD1 (5 bases). Trimming removed 5 bases from V and 5 bases from J, with 18 bases in between. This CDR3 has 14 residues. The germline gives CDR1 SQVTM, CDR2 ANQGSEA. The DNA for the CDR3 is TGCAGCGTTAACAGGTTTTCCTTAGGGACTGAAGCTTTCTTT. It translates to CSVNRFSLGTEAFF.